Listed here are 24 T cell receptor beta chains from one sample, sequenced in a study of shared T cell receptors in the human thymus. Some clones are missing from TCRdb's copy, which holds only in-frame ones; the method was immunoSEQ multiplex PCR. The data contain almost 550,000 clones, around 78% of them singletons. The same specimen was also included in a second study, on human thymus T cells.

The sample consisted of thymocytes. All receptors derive from a boy younger than two with a congenital heart defect.

The chain's CDR3 is CASTPDRFTDTQYF. CDR3 nucleotide sequence: TGCGCCAGCACCCCGGACAGGTTCACAGATACGCAGTATTTT. The genes are TRBV5-1 and TRBJ2-3; 7 bases align to TRBD1. The V gene's germline CDR1 is SGHRS and CDR2 YFSETQ. V shed 6 bases and J 2 bases; nucleotides not matched to a gene: 6. This CDR3 spans 14 amino acids. The entire variable domain, with the rest obtained from reference TRBV5-1 and TRBJ2-3, is as follows: KAGVTQTPRYLIKTRGQQVTLSCSPISGHRSVSWYQQTPGQGLQFLFEYFSETQRNKGNFPGRFSGRQFSNSRSEMNVSTLELGDSALYLCASTPDRFTDTQYFGPGTRLTVL.

The rearrangement joins TRBV14 to TRBJ2-2; 9 nucleotides match TRBD2. The germline V gene encodes CDR1 SGHDN and CDR2 FVKESK. V was clipped by 0 bases and J by 1 base; unmatched bases: 6. This CDR3 spans 18 amino acids. CDR3 sequence: CASSQESLAGKNTGELFF. In DNA, the CDR3 is TGTGCCAGCAGCCAAGAATCGCTAGCGGGAAAGAACACCGGGGAGCTGTTTTTT.

This chain uses TRBV7-9 with TRBJ1-3; 7 positions match TRBD1. The CDR3 loop spans 17 amino acids. CDR1 and CDR2 from the germline V gene are SEHNR and FQNEAQ (reference sequence). The V gene end was trimmed by 5 bases and the J gene end by 0 bases; junction bases not matched to a gene: 10. The CDR3 sequence: CASSLRGREPSGNTIYF. CDR3 bases: TGTGCCAGCAGCCTTAGGGGGCGCGAGCCCTCTGGAAACACCATATATTTT.

Only a few counts were recorded for this clone. The gene calls are TRBV6-1 and TRBJ1-5; tentative D call: TRBD1 (5 bases). Trimming took 1 base from V and 1 from J, leaving 11 bases between them. This CDR3 is 16 amino acids long. Germline V gene lookup returns CDR1 MNHNS and CDR2 SASEGT. The CDR3, as DNA: TGTGCCAGCAGTGAAGTACGGGGGGGAAGCAATCAGCCCCAGCATTTT. It codes for CASSEVRGGSNQPQHF.

The rearrangement joins TRBV7-2 to TRBJ2-5, with a weak D call TRBD2 (6 bases). The V gene's germline CDR1 is SGHTA and CDR2 FQGNSA. V shed 5 bases and J shed 2 bases, with 12 bases lying between them. The CDR3 totals 14 residues. CDR3 amino acids: CASSRHGTQETQYF. In DNA form, the CDR3 reads TGTGCCAGCAGCCGCCACGGGACTCAAGAGACCCAGTACTTC.

The CDR3 sequence: CASSTGAEVHEQFF. The CDR3 DNA reads as TGTGCCAGCAGTACAGGGGCTGAGGTTCATGAGCAGTTCTTC. The V gene is TRBV6-1, the J gene TRBJ2-1; TRBD1 aligns across 7 bases. With V trimmed by 5 bases and J by 8 bases, 9 bases remained unmatched. Germline lookup yields CDR1 MNHNS and CDR2 SASEGT. The CDR3 is made up of 14 amino acids.

The V gene is TRBV28, the J gene TRBJ2-3; 11 bases line up with TRBD2. Germline V gene data show CDR1 as MDHEN and CDR2 as SYDVKM. The CDR3 is 16 amino acids. J was trimmed by 1 base and V by 6 bases; bases with no gene match: 6. CDR3 in DNA: TGTGCCAGCAGCGGACTAGCGGGTAGAGGCACAGATACGCAGTATTTT. Protein: CASSGLAGRGTDTQYF.

This clone was counted once. V is TRBV5-1 and J is TRBJ2-7; 10 bases align to TRBD1. Trimming removed 3 bases from V and 3 bases from J; junction bases left unmatched: 3. The CDR3 runs to 14 residues. CDR1 is SGHRS and CDR2 is YFSETQ in the germline V gene. This CDR3 reads CASSSGTGDYEQYF. In nucleotides, the CDR3 is TGCGCCAGCAGCTCCGGGACAGGGGACTACGAGCAGTACTTC.

In this sample, this clone turned up a few times. The chain uses TRBV5-4 and TRBJ2-3, with 7 bases lining up with TRBD2. Germline assignment: CDR1 SGHNT and CDR2 YYREEE (reference sequence). The CDR3 is 15 amino acids. V lost 0 bases and J lost 3; bases outside the gene matches: 4. The chain's CDR3 is CASSLVGGRTDTQYF. The CDR3 DNA reads TGTGCCAGCAGCTTGGTGGGCGGGAGAACAGATACGCAGTATTTT.

The chain links TRBV4-2 to TRBJ2-1, with D tentatively TRBD1 (5 bases). Germline CDR1 and CDR2: LGHNA and YNFKEQ. Trimming removed 4 bases at V and 9 bases at J, with 13 bases between. This CDR3 is 13 amino acids long. CDR3 protein: CASSPPGSSEQFF. CDR3 in DNA: TGTGCCAGCAGCCCTCCAGGGTCGAGTGAGCAGTTCTTC.

The V call is TRBV5-4, the J call TRBJ2-1; 13 positions match TRBD2. Germline lookup yields CDR1 SGHNT and CDR2 YYREEE (reference sequence). The CDR3 is made up of 15 amino acids. The trim removed 4 bases at V and 4 bases at J, leaving 2 bases unmatched. In DNA form, the CDR3 reads TGTGCCAGCAGCCCGACTAGCGGGAGGTACAATGAGCAGTTCTTC. Translation: CASSPTSGRYNEQFF.

The chain links TRBV7-2 to TRBJ2-3; TRBD2 matches at 10 bases. V lost 1 base, J lost 0 bases, and 10 bases stayed unmatched. The germline V gene has CDR1 SGHTA and CDR2 FQGNSA. The CDR3 is 19 residues long. CDR3 in amino acids: CASSLEASGSLLSTDTQYF. As DNA, the CDR3 is TGTGCCAGCAGCTTAGAAGCTAGCGGGAGCCTGCTTAGCACAGATACGCAGTATTTT.

V and J are TRBV10-2 and TRBJ2-1, with D possibly being TRBD2 (6 bases). This CDR3 contains 15 residues. V was shortened by 10 bases and J by 1 base, with 17 bases between the two germline ends. CDR1 WSHSY and CDR2 SAAADI come from the germline V gene. Written as DNA, the CDR3 is TGCGCCACCGAGAAACTAGCTAAATCCTACAATGAGCAGTTCTTC. This codes for CATEKLAKSYNEQFF.

In nucleotides, the CDR3 is TGTGCCAGCAGCAACACTAGCGGGAGGCGAAACATTCAGTACTTC. This codes for CASSNTSGRRNIQYF. The chain carries TRBV21-1 and TRBJ2-4; whether TRBD2, the table's D call, matches the DNA was not checked. TRBV21-1 is reported as a pseudogene. This CDR3 region has 15 residues.

This clone was detected a few times. The rearrangement uses TRBV27 and TRBJ2-7; TRBD1 matches 11 bases. The CDR3 is 15 amino acids. Per germline, CDR1 MNHEY and CDR2 SMNVEV (reference sequence). Unmatched junction bases numbered 11, after V lost 6 bases and J lost 7 bases. The DNA of the CDR3 is TGTGCCAGCAGCTCGTTGGACAGGGGGCGGCATGAGCAGTACTTC. It yields the protein CASSSLDRGRHEQYF.

The J gene is TRBJ2-7, the V gene TRBV11-2, with D possibly TRBD1 on 6 matching bases. In germline, CDR1 is SGHAT, CDR2 FQNNGV. Between the trimmed V and J ends, which lost 4 bases and 4 bases, there was a span of 17 bases. This CDR3 spans 15 amino acids. DNA of the CDR3: TGTGCCAGCAGCTATGACAGGACAGCTCCTTACGAGCAGTACTTC. Protein product: CASSYDRTAPYEQYF.

The chain employs TRBV10-3 and TRBJ2-7, with D maybe TRBD1 (6 bases). This CDR3 has 15 amino acids. Germline V gene data show CDR1 as ENHRY and CDR2 as SYGVKD. The ends were cut back, 3 bases at V and 3 bases at J, with 15 bases in the middle. CDR3 region: CAISEAPSRGYEQYF. The CDR3 DNA sequence: TGTGCCATCAGTGAAGCTCCGTCCAGGGGCTACGAGCAGTACTTC.

The chain uses TRBV9 and TRBJ2-3, with 11 bases fitting TRBD2. With 3 bases clipped from V and 4 bases from J, the junction kept 7 bases outside the gene matches. The V gene's germline CDR1 is SGDLS and CDR2 YYNGEE. CDR3 length: 16 residues. The CDR3 spells CASSAPLAGGADTQYF. For the CDR3, the DNA is TGTGCCAGCAGCGCCCCGCTAGCGGGAGGCGCAGATACGCAGTATTTT.

The chain has TRBV29-1 and TRBJ2-1; D possibly corresponds to TRBD2 (6 bases). V dropped 0 bases and J dropped 0 bases, with 15 bases sitting between them. The CDR3 is made up of 17 amino acids. Germline CDR1 and CDR2: SQVTM and ANQGSEA. CDR3 nucleotide sequence: TGCAGCGTTGAAGATTGCCCCCTAGCGAGCTCCTACAATGAGCAGTTCTTC. Amino acid sequence: CSVEDCPLASSYNEQFF.

The J gene is TRBJ2-1, the V gene TRBV4-1; D perhaps matches TRBD2 (6 bases). Germline V gives CDR1 MGHRA, CDR2 YSYEKL. V was cut by 4 bases and J by 10 bases, with 23 bases left in between. The length of the CDR3 is 16 residues. As DNA, the CDR3 is TGCGCCAGCAGCCCACCAGCGGGTCATAGCCGTCGGGAGCAGTTCTTC. Encoded protein: CASSPPAGHSRREQFF.

This clone has just a few counts. The chain couples TRBV7-2 to TRBJ2-7, with a tentative D call TRBD2 (5 bases). Trimming cost V 3 bases and J 1 base, with 13 bases left between them. Germline CDR1 and CDR2: SGHTA and FQGNSA. This CDR3 comprises 15 residues. The CDR3 DNA follows: TGTGCCAGCAGCTTGGAGAGGGCCCCATCCTACGAGCAGTACTTC. It translates to CASSLERAPSYEQYF.

V gene TRBV27 combines with J gene TRBJ2-5; 8 positions agree with TRBD1. The V segment lost 4 bases and the J segment 3 bases; nucleotides outside the gene matches: 7. This CDR3 comprises 15 residues. Germline V gene data show CDR1 as MNHEY and CDR2 as SMNVEV (reference sequence). The CDR3 sequence is CASSSGTGKKETQYF. The CDR3 region has the DNA TGTGCCAGCAGTTCTGGGACAGGCAAGAAAGAGACCCAGTACTTC.

The sample holds one count of this clone. The chain recombines TRBV6-5 with TRBJ2-7, with TRBD2 matching 7 bases. The germline gives CDR1 MNHEY, CDR2 SVGAGI. This CDR3 has 15 residues. With 0 bases clipped from V and 6 bases from J, the junction kept 8 bases outside the gene matches. CDR3: CASSYSFAGVGEQYF. For the CDR3, the DNA is TGTGCCAGCAGTTACTCGTTCGCGGGAGTCGGCGAGCAGTACTTC.

This chain links TRBV28 with TRBJ2-1; maybe TRBD2 (5 bases). Germline V gene sequence: CDR1 MDHEN, CDR2 SYDVKM. The CDR3 is 13 amino acids. The germline V and J ends were trimmed by 0 bases and 12 bases, with 12 bases remaining between them. The CDR3 DNA sequence: TGTGCCAGCAGTTTATGGGCTTGGAGGCGGCAGTTCTTC. Translation gives CASSLWAWRRQFF. Complete variable domain (other parts from reference TRBV28 and TRBJ2-1): DVKVTQSSRYLVKRTGEKVFLECVQDMDHENMFWYRQDPGLGLRLIYFSYDVKMKEKGDIPEGYSVSREKKERFSLILESASTNQTSMYLCASSLWAWRRQFFGPGTRLTVL.